The present TCR beta chain was sequenced within a study of T-cell reconstitution after alpha-beta-depleted transplantation in children. The germline V and J ends were trimmed by 6 bases and 0 bases, with 8 bases remaining between them. The germline V gene has CDR1 LNHNV and CDR2 YYDKDF (reference sequence). CDR3 size: 13 residues. A TCRbeta library incorporating unique molecular identifiers was prepared. One entry per CDR3 protein results from TCRdb running MiXCR on the PCR reads. Of approximately 590,000 distinct CDR3 sequences listed, over 9.5% are singletons. V and J are TRBV15 and TRBJ2-5; D might be TRBD1 (5 bases). This TCR was recovered from a human donor who donated a stem cell graft to a child with acute myeloid leukemia. The source was PBMCs from the stem cell graft donor, collected from the stem cell graft. CDR3 amino acids: CATRKGYQETQYF. The CDR3 region has the DNA TGTGCCACCAGGAAGGGGTACCAAGAGACCCAGTACTTC.